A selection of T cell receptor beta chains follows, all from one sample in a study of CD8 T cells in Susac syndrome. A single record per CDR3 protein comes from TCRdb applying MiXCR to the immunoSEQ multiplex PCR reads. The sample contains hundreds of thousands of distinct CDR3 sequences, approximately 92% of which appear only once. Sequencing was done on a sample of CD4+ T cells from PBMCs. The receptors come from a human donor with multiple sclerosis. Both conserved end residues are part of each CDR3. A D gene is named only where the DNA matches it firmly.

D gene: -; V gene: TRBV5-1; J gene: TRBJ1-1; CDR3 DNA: TGCGCCAGCAGCTTGGCAGGCAGAGTGATCGATGAAGCTTTCTTT; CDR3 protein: CASSLAGRVIDEAFF
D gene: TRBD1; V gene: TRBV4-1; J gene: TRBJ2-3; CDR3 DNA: TGCGCCAGCAGCCACGGACAGGGGTACACAGATACGCAGTATTTT; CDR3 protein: CASSHGQGYTDTQYF
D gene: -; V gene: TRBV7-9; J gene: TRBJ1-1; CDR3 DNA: TGTGCCAGCAGCTTAGAAGGATGGGGGGCACCAGAGAGAACTGAAGCTTTCTTT; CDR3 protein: CASSLEGWGAPERTEAFF
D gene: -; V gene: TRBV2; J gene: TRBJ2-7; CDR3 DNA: TGTGCCAGCGGGGCAGGGATGATCTACGAGCAGTACTTC; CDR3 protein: CASGAGMIYEQYF
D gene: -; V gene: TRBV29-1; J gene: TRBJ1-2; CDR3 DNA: TGCAGCGTCGCTACAGGGAGTATCTATGGCTACACCTTC; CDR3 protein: CSVATGSIYGYTF
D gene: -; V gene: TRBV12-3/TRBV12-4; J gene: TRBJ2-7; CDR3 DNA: TGTGCCAGCAGTTTACTGGCAGGGTCCCACGAGCAGTACTTC; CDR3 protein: CASSLLAGSHEQYF
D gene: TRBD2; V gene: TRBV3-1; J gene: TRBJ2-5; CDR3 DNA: TGTGCCAGCAGCCAACCCCTAGCGGGGAACGAAGAGACCCAGTACTTC; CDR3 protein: CASSQPLAGNEETQYF
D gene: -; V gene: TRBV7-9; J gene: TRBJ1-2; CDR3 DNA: TGTGCCAGCAGCCTAGTCGGGGCCGGAGGCTACACCTTC; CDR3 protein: CASSLVGAGGYTF
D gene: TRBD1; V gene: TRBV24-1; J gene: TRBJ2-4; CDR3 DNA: TGTGCCACCAGTGAGCCAGGGGGACACATTCAGTACTTC; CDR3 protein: CATSEPGGHIQYF
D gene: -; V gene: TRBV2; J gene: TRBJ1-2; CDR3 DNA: TGTGCCAGCAGTGCGACCCCTGGAGGCTATGGCTACACCTTC; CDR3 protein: CASSATPGGYGYTF
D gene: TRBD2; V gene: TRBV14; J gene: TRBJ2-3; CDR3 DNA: TGTGCCAGCAGCCAAGATGTCCCGGGACTAGCGACAGATACGCAGTATTTT; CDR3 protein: CASSQDVPGLATDTQYF
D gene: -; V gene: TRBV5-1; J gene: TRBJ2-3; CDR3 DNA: TGCGCCAGCAGCTTCGGAGGAAGAAGAGATACGCAGTATTTT; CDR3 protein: CASSFGGRRDTQYF
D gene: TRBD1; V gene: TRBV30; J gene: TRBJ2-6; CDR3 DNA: TGTGCCTGGAGTGGGCAGGGGGCGCCCGCTGGGGCCAACGTCCTGACTTTC; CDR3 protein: CAWSGQGAPAGANVLTF
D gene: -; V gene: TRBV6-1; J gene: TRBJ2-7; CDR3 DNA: TGTGCCAGCACCCGGGGGCAGTCCTACGAGCAGTACTTC; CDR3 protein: CASTRGQSYEQYF
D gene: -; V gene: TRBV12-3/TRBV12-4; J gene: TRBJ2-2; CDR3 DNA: TGTGCCAGCAGTCACGCTCAGGGGGGAACCGGGCGGGAGCTGTTTTTT; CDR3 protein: CASSHAQGGTGRELFF
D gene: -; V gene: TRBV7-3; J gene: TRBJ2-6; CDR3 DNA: TGTGCCAGCAGCGCGTACGGCTCTGGGGCCAACGTCCTGACTTTC; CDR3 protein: CASSAYGSGANVLTF
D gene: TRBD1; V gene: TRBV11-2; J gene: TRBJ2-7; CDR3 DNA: TGTGCCAGCAGCCCACGACAGGGGGGCTCCTACGAGCAGTACTTC; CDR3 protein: CASSPRQGGSYEQYF
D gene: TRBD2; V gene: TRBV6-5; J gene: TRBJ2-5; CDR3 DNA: TGTGCCAGCAGCACAAGTTTCGGGGGGGAGACCCAGTACTTC; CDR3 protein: CASSTSFGGETQYF
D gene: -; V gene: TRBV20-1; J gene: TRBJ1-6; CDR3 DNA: TGCAGTGCCGAGTCGGATCTCTTCGCACCCCTCCACTTT; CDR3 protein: CSAESDLFAPLHF